This is a list of T cell receptor beta chains from one sample in a study of cytomegalovirus exposure and HLA in healthy donors. Libraries were prepared by immunoSEQ multiplex PCR; TCRdb keeps only in-frame clonotypes and omits some of them. The data show 100,000 to 150,000 clones, roughly 80% seen once. Sequencing was carried out using PBMCs. Receptors originate from a man aged 30-40 years in good health and CMV-seropositive. Each CDR3 is given with its conserved first and last residue. D genes are given only for firm matches. Clone size is stated in some rows and not others, as once, few, many or a class when expanded.

v_gene	j_gene	d_gene	abundance	CDR3aa	CDR3nt
TRBV5-1	TRBJ2-5	.	.	CASSLGQQETQYF	TGCGCCAGCAGCTTGGGGCAGCAAGAGACCCAGTACTTC
TRBV27	TRBJ1-1	TRBD1	.	CASSPEDPRGDTEAFF	TGTGCCAGCAGCCCAGAAGACCCCAGGGGGGACACTGAAGCTTTCTTT
TRBV4-2	TRBJ2-2	.	.	CASSQGYSRWDKRSTGELFF	TGTGCCAGCAGCCAAGGATATTCGCGCTGGGACAAAAGGTCCACCGGGGAGCTGTTTTTT
TRBV20-1	TRBJ2-5	.	.	CSARVRETQYF	TGCAGTGCTAGAGTACGGGAGACCCAGTACTTC
TRBV9	TRBJ1-1	.	.	CASSVAVGGDTEAFF	TGTGCCAGCAGCGTAGCTGTCGGCGGGGACACTGAAGCTTTCTTT
TRBV9	TRBJ2-1	TRBD2	.	CASSPSGGAAEEQFF	TGTGCCAGCAGCCCGAGCGGGGGGGCGGCTGAGGAGCAGTTCTTC
TRBV5-1	TRBJ2-5	TRBD2	.	CASSLALAGGKGETQYF	TGCGCCAGCAGCTTGGCACTAGCGGGGGGGAAAGGAGAGACCCAGTACTTC
TRBV28	TRBJ2-1	.	.	CASSFRGVKGNEQFF	TGTGCCAGCAGTTTTCGGGGTGTAAAGGGCAATGAGCAGTTCTTC
TRBV6-1	TRBJ1-1	.	.	CASSEDSPEAFF	TGTGCCAGCAGTGAAGACAGCCCTGAAGCTTTCTTT
TRBV7-2	TRBJ1-2	.	few	CASSQYQDSGYTF	TGTGCCAGCAGCCAATACCAGGACTCTGGCTACACCTTC
TRBV7-8	TRBJ2-5	.	.	CASSLVSSSETQYF	TGTGCCAGCAGCTTAGTGTCTAGTAGTGAGACCCAGTACTTC
TRBV27	TRBJ1-1	.	.	CASLAGLGMNTEAFF	TGTGCCAGCTTGGCGGGTTTGGGGATGAACACTGAAGCTTTCTTT
TRBV4-1	TRBJ1-1	TRBD1	.	CASSQLFRDRGTEAFF	TGCGCCAGCAGCCAATTGTTCCGCGACAGGGGCACTGAAGCTTTCTTT
TRBV27	TRBJ2-1	.	.	CASSLSAGSYNEQFF	TGTGCCAGCAGTTTATCGGCGGGTTCCTACAATGAGCAGTTCTTC
TRBV5-6	TRBJ1-2	.	.	CASSSGESGYTF	TGTGCCAGCAGTTCAGGGGAGAGTGGCTACACCTTC
TRBV7-6	TRBJ2-5	TRBD1	.	CASRDRPGETQYF	TGTGCCAGCCGGGACAGGCCAGGGGAGACCCAGTACTTC
TRBV5-6	TRBJ1-2	TRBD1	.	CASSSTGQGAFGYTF	TGTGCCAGCAGCTCAACCGGACAGGGGGCCTTTGGCTACACCTTC
TRBV6-6	TRBJ2-7	TRBD2	few	CASSYSSGGAGEQYF	TGTGCCAGCAGTTACTCGAGCGGGGGGGCGGGCGAGCAGTACTTC
TRBV15	TRBJ2-1	TRBD2	.	CATSRLSGGGYNEQFF	TGTGCCACCAGCAGACTTAGCGGGGGGGGGTACAATGAGCAGTTCTTC
TRBV18	TRBJ2-7	.	few	CASSRPSNPYEQYF	TGTGCCAGCTCACGACCTAGCAATCCCTACGAGCAGTACTTC
TRBV7-9	TRBJ2-7	.	.	CSSSPKDMSYEQYF	TGTTCCAGCAGCCCGAAAGACATGTCCTACGAGCAGTACTTC
TRBV6-1	TRBJ2-3	TRBD2	many	CASSEILAGSTDTQYF	TGTGCCAGCAGTGAAATTCTAGCGGGGAGCACAGATACGCAGTATTTT
TRBV27	TRBJ2-7	.	.	CASSLGRVDEQYF	TGTGCCAGCAGTTTAGGCAGGGTTGACGAGCAGTACTTC
TRBV11-2	TRBJ2-6	TRBD2	.	CASSSRGAGGSGANGLTF	TGTGCCAGCAGCTCCCGCGGAGCGGGGGGCTCTGGGGCCAACGGCCTGACTTTC
TRBV4-1	TRBJ2-7	TRBD2	.	CASSPRLAGGWEQYF	TGCGCCAGCAGCCCGAGACTAGCGGGGGGGTGGGAGCAGTACTTC
TRBV4-1	TRBJ2-2	TRBD1	.	CASSPLWDRRAGELFF	TGCGCCAGCAGCCCCCTATGGGACAGACGTGCCGGGGAGCTGTTTTTT
TRBV5-1	TRBJ2-2	.	.	CASSDGGATGELFF	TGCGCCAGCAGCGATGGAGGGGCCACCGGGGAGCTGTTTTTT
TRBV5-1	TRBJ2-7	TRBD1	.	CASSRGTGLPYEQYF	TGCGCCAGCAGCAGGGGGACAGGGTTGCCCTACGAGCAGTACTTC
TRBV28	TRBJ1-2	.	few	CASSSRGVVGYTF	TGTGCCAGCAGTTCCCGAGGCGTCGTGGGCTACACCTTC
TRBV29-1	TRBJ1-3	.	.	CSAGDTWGNTIYF	TGCAGCGCCGGGGACACTTGGGGAAACACCATATATTTT
TRBV27	TRBJ2-3	TRBD2	.	CASRVAGGPSDTQYF	TGTGCCAGCAGAGTAGCGGGGGGGCCGTCAGATACGCAGTATTTT
TRBV7-2	TRBJ2-3	.	.	CASSLQSTDTQYF	TGTGCCAGCAGCTTACAGTCCACAGATACGCAGTATTTT
TRBV6-6	TRBJ1-1	.	.	CASSYVTGTEAFF	TGTGCCAGCAGTTACGTGACTGGGACTGAAGCTTTCTTT
TRBV5-1	TRBJ1-2	.	.	CASSSSPGSGNYGYTF	TGCGCCAGCAGCTCGAGTCCAGGGTCTGGGAACTATGGCTACACCTTC
TRBV6-5	TRBJ2-5	TRBD1	.	CASSHPTGKSETQYF	TGTGCCAGCAGTCATCCGACAGGGAAGTCAGAGACCCAGTACTTC
TRBV9	TRBJ2-4	.	.	CASSVDGGPYSQYF	TGTGCCAGCAGCGTTGACGGGGGGCCCTACAGTCAGTACTTC
TRBV19	TRBJ2-4	TRBD1	.	CASRGQGKAKNIQYF	TGTGCCAGTAGAGGACAGGGGAAGGCCAAAAACATTCAGTACTTC
TRBV29-1	TRBJ2-6	TRBD1	.	CSVPQGTGANVLTF	TGCAGCGTCCCACAGGGGACTGGGGCCAACGTCCTGACTTTC
TRBV19	TRBJ1-2	.	.	CASSPIEPQGNYGYTF	TGTGCCAGTAGTCCCATAGAGCCTCAGGGCAACTATGGCTACACCTTC
TRBV5-1	TRBJ2-1	.	.	CASSLPGGPYNEQFF	TGCGCCAGCAGCTTGCCGGGGGGCCCCTACAATGAGCAGTTCTTC
TRBV2	TRBJ1-1	.	.	CASSRGATEAFF	TGTGCCAGCAGTCGGGGGGCCACTGAAGCTTTCTTT
TRBV6-5	TRBJ1-2	.	.	CASTQERRDYGYTF	TGTGCCAGCACCCAGGAAAGGCGGGACTATGGCTACACCTTC
TRBV7-3	TRBJ2-2	TRBD1	.	CASSSMTGSVTGELFF	TGTGCCAGCAGCTCGATGACAGGGTCCGTCACCGGGGAGCTGTTTTTT
TRBV5-1	TRBJ2-7	TRBD1	.	CASSRDRGYEQYF	TGCGCCAGCAGCCGGGACAGGGGCTACGAGCAGTACTTC
TRBV7-3	TRBJ2-1	.	.	CASSLSSYNEQFF	TGTGCCAGCAGCTTGAGCTCCTACAATGAGCAGTTCTTC
TRBV4-2	TRBJ1-2	.	.	CASKGGSYGYTF	TGTGCCAGTAAAGGTGGGAGCTATGGCTACACCTTC
TRBV10-3	TRBJ2-2	.	.	CAISEYGNTGELFF	TGTGCCATCAGTGAGTACGGGAACACCGGGGAGCTGTTTTTT
TRBV6-6	TRBJ1-2	.	few	CASGRGDGYTF	TGTGCCAGCGGGCGCGGGGATGGCTACACCTTC
TRBV30	TRBJ1-1	TRBD1	.	CAWRETGGSTEAFF	TGTGCCTGGAGGGAGACAGGGGGCAGCACTGAAGCTTTCTTT
TRBV5-6	TRBJ2-5	.	.	CASSLQGWGSSSETQYF	TGTGCCAGCAGCTTGCAGGGGTGGGGGTCGAGCTCAGAGACCCAGTACTTC